This T cell receptor beta chain originates from a study of Graves' ophthalmopathy and Graves' hyperthyroidism. Points from the study as a whole: A model of 13 signatures distinguished ophthalmopathy from stable hyperthyroidism at around 91% sensitivity and 81.08% specificity. The majority of expanded thyroid clonotypes above 0.001 frequency also occurred in blood.

Using RNA transcripts, the TCR beta CDR3 regions were amplified. HTBI primers were used in a first-round RT-PCR, which preceded a second-round multiplex PCR. One entry per CDR3 protein, called by TCRdb with MiXCR from the multiplex PCR reads. The table shows about 220,000 distinct CDR3 sequences, with 20% to 25% occurring only once. CDR3 length: 16 residues. With V trimmed by 6 bases and J by 4 bases, 10 bases remained unmatched. This clonotype was recorded many times. The antigen is unknown. Pregnancy or lactation, uncontrolled infections and other autoimmune diseases were grounds for excluding patients. The authors isolated PBMCs from around 9.8 ml of fresh peripheral blood.

The V call is TRBV12-3 or TRBV12-4, the J call TRBJ1-5, with 9 bases aligning to TRBD1. The TCR comes from a woman between 45 and 60 years old with Graves' ophthalmopathy. The material sequenced was peripheral blood. The CDR3 spells CASSPETGTGNQPQHF. Here the CDR3 DNA reads TGTGCCAGCAGCCCAGAAACCGGGACAGGGAATCAGCCCCAGCATTTT.